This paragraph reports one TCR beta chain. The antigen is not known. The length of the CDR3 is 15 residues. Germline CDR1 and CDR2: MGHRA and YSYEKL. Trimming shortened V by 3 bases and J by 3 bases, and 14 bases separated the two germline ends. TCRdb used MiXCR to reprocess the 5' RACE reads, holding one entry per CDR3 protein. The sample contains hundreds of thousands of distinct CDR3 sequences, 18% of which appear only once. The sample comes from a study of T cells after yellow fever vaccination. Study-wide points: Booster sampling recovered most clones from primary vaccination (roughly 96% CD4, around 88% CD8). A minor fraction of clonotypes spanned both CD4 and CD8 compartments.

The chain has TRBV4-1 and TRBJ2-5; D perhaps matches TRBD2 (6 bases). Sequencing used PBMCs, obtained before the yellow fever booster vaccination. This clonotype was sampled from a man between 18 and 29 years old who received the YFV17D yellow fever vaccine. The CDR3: CASSHPFSGEETQYF. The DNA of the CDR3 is TGCGCCAGCAGCCACCCTTTTAGCGGCGAAGAGACCCAGTACTTC.